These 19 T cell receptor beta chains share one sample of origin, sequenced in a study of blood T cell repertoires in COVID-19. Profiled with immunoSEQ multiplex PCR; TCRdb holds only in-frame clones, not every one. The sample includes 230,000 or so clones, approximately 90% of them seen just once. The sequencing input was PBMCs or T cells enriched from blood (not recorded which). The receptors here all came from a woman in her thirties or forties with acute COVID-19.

CDR3 sequence: CASSLGSNSPLHF. The CDR3 region has the DNA TGTGCCAGCAGCTTGGGCAGCAATTCACCCCTCCACTTT. This chain joins TRBV11-2 and TRBJ1-6; no firm D call. Trimming took 3 bases from V and 7 from J, leaving 7 bases between them. This CDR3 has 13 amino acids. Germline lookup yields CDR1 SGHAT and CDR2 FQNNGV. The full variable domain, its missing parts supplied by reference TRBV11-2 and TRBJ1-6, is EAGVAQSPRYKIIEKRQSVAFWCNPISGHATLYWYQQILGQGPKLLIQFQNNGVVDDSQLPKDRFSAERLKGVDSTLKIQPAKLEDSAVYLCASSLGSNSPLHFGNGTRLTVT.

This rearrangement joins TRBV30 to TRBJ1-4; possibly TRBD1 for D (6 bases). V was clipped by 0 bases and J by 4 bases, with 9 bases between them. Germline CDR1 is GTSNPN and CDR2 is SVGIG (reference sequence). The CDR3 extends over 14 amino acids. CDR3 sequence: CAWSVLGGNEKLFF. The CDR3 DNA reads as TGTGCCTGGAGTGTACTAGGGGGTAATGAAAAACTGTTTTTT.

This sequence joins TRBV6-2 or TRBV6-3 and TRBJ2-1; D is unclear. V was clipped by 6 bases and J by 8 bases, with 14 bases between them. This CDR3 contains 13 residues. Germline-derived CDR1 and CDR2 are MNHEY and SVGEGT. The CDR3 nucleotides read TGTGCCAGCAGCTCCCGACTTGCCGATGAGCAGTTCTTC. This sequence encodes CASSSRLADEQFF.

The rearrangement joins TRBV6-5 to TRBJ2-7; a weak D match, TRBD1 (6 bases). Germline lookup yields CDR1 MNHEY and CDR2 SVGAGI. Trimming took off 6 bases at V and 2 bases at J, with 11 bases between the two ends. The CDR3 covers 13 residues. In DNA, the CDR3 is TGTGCCAGCAGCAGGGGTAGCACCTACGAGCAGTACGTC. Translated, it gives CASSRGSTYEQYV.

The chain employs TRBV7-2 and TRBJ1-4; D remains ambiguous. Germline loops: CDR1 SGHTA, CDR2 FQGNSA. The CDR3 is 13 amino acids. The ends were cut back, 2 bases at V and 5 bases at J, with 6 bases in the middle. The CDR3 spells CASSLFRNEKLFF. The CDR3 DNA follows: TGTGCCAGCAGCTTATTTCGGAATGAAAAACTGTTTTTT.

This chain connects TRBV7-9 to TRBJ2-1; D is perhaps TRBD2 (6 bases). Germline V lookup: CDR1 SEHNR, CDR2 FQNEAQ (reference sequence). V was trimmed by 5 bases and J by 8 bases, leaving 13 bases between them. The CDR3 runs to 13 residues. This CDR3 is CASSPPGDDEQFF. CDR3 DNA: TGTGCCAGCAGCCCCCCGGGGGACGATGAGCAGTTCTTC.

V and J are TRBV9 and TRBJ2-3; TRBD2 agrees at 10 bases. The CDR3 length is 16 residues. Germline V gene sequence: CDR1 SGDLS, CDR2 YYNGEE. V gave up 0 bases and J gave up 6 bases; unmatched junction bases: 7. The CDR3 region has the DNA TGTGCCAGCAGCGTAGAACTAGCGGGGCCAACGGATACGCAGTATTTT. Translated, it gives CASSVELAGPTDTQYF.

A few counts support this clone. CDR3 sequence: CASSPTSGRLGEQYV. The CDR3 coding sequence is TGTGCCAGCAGCCCGACTAGCGGGAGATTAGGAGAGCAGTACGTC. The rearrangement uses TRBV11-3 and TRBJ2-7; 12 nucleotides line up with TRBD2. Losses at the gene ends were 5 bases for V and 7 bases for J; bases not matched to a gene: 9. The germline V gene has CDR1 SGHNT and CDR2 YENEEA. This CDR3 has 15 amino acids.

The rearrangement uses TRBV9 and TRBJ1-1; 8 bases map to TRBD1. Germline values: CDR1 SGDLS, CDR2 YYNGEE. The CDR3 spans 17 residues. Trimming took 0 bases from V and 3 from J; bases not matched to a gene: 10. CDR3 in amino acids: CASSVGGQDRGDTEAFF. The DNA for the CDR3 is TGTGCCAGCAGCGTAGGGGGTCAAGACAGGGGTGACACTGAAGCTTTCTTT.

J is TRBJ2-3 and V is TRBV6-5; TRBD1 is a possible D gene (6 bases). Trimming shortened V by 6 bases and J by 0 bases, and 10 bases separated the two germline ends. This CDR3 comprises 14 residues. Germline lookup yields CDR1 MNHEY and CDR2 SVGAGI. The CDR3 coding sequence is TGTGCCAGCAGGTGGACAGTGAGCACAGATACGCAGTATTTT. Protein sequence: CASRWTVSTDTQYF.

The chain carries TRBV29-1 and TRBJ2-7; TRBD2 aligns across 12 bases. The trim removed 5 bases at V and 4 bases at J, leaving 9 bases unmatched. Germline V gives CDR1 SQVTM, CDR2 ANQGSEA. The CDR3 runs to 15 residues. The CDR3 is CSVRQGLAGNYEQYF. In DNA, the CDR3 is TGCAGCGTTCGACAAGGACTAGCGGGGAATTACGAGCAGTACTTC.

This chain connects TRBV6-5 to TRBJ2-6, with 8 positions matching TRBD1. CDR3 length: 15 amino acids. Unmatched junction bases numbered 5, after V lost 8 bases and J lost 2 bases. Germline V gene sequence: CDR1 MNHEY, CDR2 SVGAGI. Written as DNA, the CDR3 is TGTGCCAGCGTAACAGGGGGTGCTGGGGCCAACGTCCTGACTTTC. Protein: CASVTGGAGANVLTF.

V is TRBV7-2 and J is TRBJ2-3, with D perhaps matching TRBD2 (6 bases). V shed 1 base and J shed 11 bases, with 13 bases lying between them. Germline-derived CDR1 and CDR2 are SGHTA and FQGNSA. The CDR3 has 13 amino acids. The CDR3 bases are TGTGCCAGCAGCTTAGGGGGACTCGGCCAGCAGTATTTT. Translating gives CASSLGGLGQQYF. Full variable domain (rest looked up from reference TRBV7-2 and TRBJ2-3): GAGVSQSPSNKVTEKGKDVELRCDPISGHTALYWYRQSLGQGLEFLIYFQGNSAPDKSGLPSDRFSAERTGGSVSTLTIQRTQQEDSAVYLCASSLGGLGQQYFGPGTRLTVL.

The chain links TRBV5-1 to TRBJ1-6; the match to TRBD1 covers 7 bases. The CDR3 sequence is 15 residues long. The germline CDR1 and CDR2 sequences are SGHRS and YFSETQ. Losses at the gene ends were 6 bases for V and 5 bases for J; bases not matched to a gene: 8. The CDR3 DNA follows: TGCGCCAGCACACCCGGGACAGCCGATAATTCACCCCTCCACTTT. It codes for CASTPGTADNSPLHF. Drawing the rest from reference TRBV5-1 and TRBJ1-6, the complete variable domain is KAGVTQTPRYLIKTRGQQVTLSCSPISGHRSVSWYQQTPGQGLQFLFEYFSETQRNKGNFPGRFSGRQFSNSRSEMNVSTLELGDSALYLCASTPGTADNSPLHFGNGTRLTVT.

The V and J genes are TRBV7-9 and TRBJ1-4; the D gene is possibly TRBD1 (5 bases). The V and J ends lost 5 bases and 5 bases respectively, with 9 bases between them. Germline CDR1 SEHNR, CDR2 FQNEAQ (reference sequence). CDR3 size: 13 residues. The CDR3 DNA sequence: TGTGCCAGCAGCCTCGACAGAAATGAAAAACTGTTTTTT. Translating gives CASSLDRNEKLFF.

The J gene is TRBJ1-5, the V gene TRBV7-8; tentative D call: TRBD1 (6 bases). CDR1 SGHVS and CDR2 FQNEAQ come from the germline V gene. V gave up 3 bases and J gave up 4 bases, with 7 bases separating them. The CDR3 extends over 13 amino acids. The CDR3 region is CASSFGQNQPQHF. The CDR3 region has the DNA TGTGCCAGCAGCTTCGGACAGAATCAGCCCCAGCATTTT.

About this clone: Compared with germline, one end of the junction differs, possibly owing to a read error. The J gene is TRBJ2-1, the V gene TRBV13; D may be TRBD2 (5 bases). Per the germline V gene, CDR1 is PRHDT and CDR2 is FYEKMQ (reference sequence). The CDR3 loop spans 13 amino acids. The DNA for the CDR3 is TGTGCCAGCAGCCTAGGACTGAACAATGAGCAGTTCTTC. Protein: CASSLGLNNEQFF.

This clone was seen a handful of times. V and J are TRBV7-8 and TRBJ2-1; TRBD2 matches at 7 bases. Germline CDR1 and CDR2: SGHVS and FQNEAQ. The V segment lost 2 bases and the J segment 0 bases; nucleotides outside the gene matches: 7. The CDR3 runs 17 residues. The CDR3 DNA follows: TGTGCCAGCAGCTTACGTCCGCGGGAGAGCTCCTACAATGAGCAGTTCTTC. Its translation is CASSLRPRESSYNEQFF.

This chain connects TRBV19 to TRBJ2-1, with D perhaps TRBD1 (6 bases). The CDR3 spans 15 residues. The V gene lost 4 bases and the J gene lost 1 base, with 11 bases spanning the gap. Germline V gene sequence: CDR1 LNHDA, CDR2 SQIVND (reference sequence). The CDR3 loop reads CASSRTGTSYNEQFF. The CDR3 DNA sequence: TGTGCCAGTAGTAGAACAGGGACATCCTACAATGAGCAGTTCTTC.